What follows are 30 T cell receptor beta chains derived from one specimen sequenced in a study of cytomegalovirus exposure and HLA in healthy donors. The PCR made use of 60 Vbeta and 13 Jbeta primers. Libraries were prepared by immunoSEQ multiplex PCR; TCRdb keeps only in-frame clonotypes and omits some of them. The sample includes about 130,000 clones, around 78% of them seen just once. Sequenced input: PBMCs. Every receptor here comes from a man in his forties in good health and CMV-seronegative.

This clone appeared once. The chain links TRBV2 to TRBJ1-1; 8 positions agree with TRBD1. The length of the CDR3 is 13 residues. The V and J ends lost 6 bases and 1 base, in that order; junction bases with no gene match: 1. CDR1 is SNHLY and CDR2 is FYNNEI in the germline V gene. The CDR3 nucleotides read TGTGCCAGCAGGGACAGGGCGAACACTGAAGCTTTCTTT. This sequence encodes CASRDRANTEAFF.

This chain connects TRBV19 to TRBJ1-2; no reliable D call. Trimming cost V 2 bases and J 0 bases, with 7 bases left between them. The V gene's germline CDR1 is LNHDA and CDR2 SQIVND (reference sequence). The length of the CDR3 is 14 residues. This CDR3 reads CASSIQVTNYGYTF. The CDR3 bases are TGTGCCAGTAGTATACAGGTTACTAACTATGGCTACACCTTC.

The rearrangement links TRBV5-4 to TRBJ1-5, with unresolved D. V gave up 4 bases and J gave up 2 bases, with 13 bases separating them. The CDR3 covers 15 residues. The germline V gene has CDR1 SGHNT and CDR2 YYREEE (reference sequence). This chain's CDR3 is CASSPGGRGNQPQHF. CDR3 sequence (DNA): TGTGCCAGCAGCCCTGGAGGGCGCGGCAATCAGCCCCAGCATTTT. Full variable domain (remainder filled in from reference TRBV5-4 and TRBJ1-5): ETGVTQSPTHLIKTRGQQVTLRCSSQSGHNTVSWYQQALGQGPQFIFQYYREEENGRGNFPPRFSGLQFPNYSSELNVNALELDDSALYLCASSPGGRGNQPQHFGDGTRLSIL.

V usage is TRBV13 and J usage is TRBJ1-6, with 8 nucleotides matching TRBD1. Germline V lookup: CDR1 PRHDT, CDR2 FYEKMQ (reference sequence). The CDR3 totals 16 residues. J was trimmed by 0 bases and V by 4 bases; bases with no gene match: 2. The CDR3 DNA sequence: TGTGCCAGCAGCTCGACAGGGGACTCCTATAATTCACCCCTCCACTTT. Protein: CASSSTGDSYNSPLHF.

The rearrangement links TRBV27 to TRBJ1-1; D is perhaps TRBD1 (5 bases). This CDR3 comprises 15 residues. Germline V CDR1 and CDR2: MNHEY, SMNVEV (reference sequence). V was shortened by 1 base and J by 5 bases, with 14 bases between the two germline ends. The CDR3 DNA is TGTGCCAGCAGTTTATTCGCGGGCCGGGGGACTGAAGCTTTCTTT. Residues: CASSLFAGRGTEAFF.

The table lists this clone with a few counts. The V call is TRBV19, the J call TRBJ2-1; 8 bases are a match to TRBD1. The CDR3 length is 16 residues. V lost 0 bases, J lost 2 bases, and 3 bases stayed unmatched. The V gene's germline CDR1 is LNHDA and CDR2 SQIVND (reference sequence). The CDR3 sequence: CASSIDQGAAYNEQFF. CDR3 coding DNA: TGTGCCAGTAGTATAGATCAGGGGGCTGCCTACAATGAGCAGTTCTTC.

Written as DNA, the CDR3 is TGTGCCAGCAGTTTTCTCGGGGGGAACACCGGGGAGCTGTTTTTT. It specifies CASSFLGGNTGELFF. The chain couples TRBV28 to TRBJ2-2, with D possibly TRBD2 on 6 matching bases. The CDR3 totals 15 residues. The germline V and J ends were trimmed by 3 bases and 1 base, with 9 bases remaining between them. Germline V gene lookup returns CDR1 MDHEN and CDR2 SYDVKM.

The chain joins TRBV15 to TRBJ2-5; 8 bases match TRBD1. CDR3 length equals 14 residues. The germline gives CDR1 LNHNV, CDR2 YYDKDF (reference sequence). V lost 1 base and J lost 4; bases outside the gene matches: 2. The CDR3 loop reads CATSRGGQGETQYF. DNA for the CDR3: TGTGCCACCAGCAGAGGAGGACAGGGAGAGACCCAGTACTTC.

This sequence joins TRBV2 and TRBJ1-3; a weak D match, TRBD1 (5 bases). V was clipped by 4 bases and J by 4 bases, with 20 bases between them. The CDR3 spans 17 residues. The germline V gene encodes CDR1 SNHLY and CDR2 FYNNEI. The CDR3 DNA reads TGTGCCAGCAGTGTCCTTTCGTCCGGGGGTACAGGAAACACCATATATTTT. This codes for CASSVLSSGGTGNTIYF.

The chain employs TRBV2 and TRBJ2-5; a possible D gene is TRBD2 (6 bases). The V gene lost 6 bases and the J gene lost 5 bases, with 13 bases spanning the gap. Per germline, CDR1 SNHLY and CDR2 FYNNEI. This CDR3 region has 13 residues. The CDR3 sequence: CASRRGRDETQYF. CDR3 coding DNA: TGTGCCAGCAGGCGGGGCAGGGACGAGACCCAGTACTTC.

This clone has only one observation. The rearrangement links TRBV4-3 to TRBJ2-7; D gene unclear. Trimming stripped 1 base from V and 2 bases from J, with 12 bases between. The CDR3 is made up of 15 amino acids. Germline lookup yields CDR1 LGHNA and CDR2 YSLEER. The chain's CDR3 is CASSQGRSVAYEQYF. The CDR3 DNA follows: TGCGCCAGCAGCCAAGGTCGCAGCGTAGCCTACGAGCAGTACTTC.

There are a few counts of this clone. V usage is TRBV10-3 and J usage is TRBJ1-1; a possible D gene is TRBD1 (5 bases). Trimming stripped 10 bases from V and 7 bases from J, with 16 bases between. Germline loops: CDR1 ENHRY, CDR2 SYGVKD. The CDR3 is 12 residues long. CDR3 in DNA: TGTGCCAGCAGGGACTTGGGTTATGAAGCTTTCTTT. This codes for CASRDLGYEAFF.

In this sample, this clone turned up a few times. The gene calls are TRBV19 and TRBJ1-3, with TRBD1 identical over 9 bases. This CDR3 is built from 13 residues. The V segment lost 5 bases and the J segment 15 bases; nucleotides outside the gene matches: 11. Looked up from germline, CDR1 is LNHDA and CDR2 is SQIVND (reference sequence). The CDR3 nucleotides read TGTGCCAGTAGTGCATTACACCGGGACAGGGCATATTTT. Its protein product is CASSALHRDRAYF.

This clone was seen a single time. Written as DNA, the CDR3 is TGTGCCAGCAGTTACCTAGCCTCCGAGGAGACCCAGTACTTC. Protein: CASSYLASEETQYF. The V call is TRBV6-6, the J call TRBJ2-5, with D maybe TRBD2 (5 bases). Germline V gene lookup returns CDR1 MNHNY and CDR2 SVGAGI (reference sequence). Trimming left V 2 bases short and J 5 bases short, with 12 bases between. The CDR3 loop spans 14 amino acids.

The V call is TRBV5-6, the J call TRBJ2-1, with 9 bases identical to TRBD1. The V gene's germline CDR1 is SGHDT and CDR2 YYEEEE. This CDR3 region has 14 residues. Losses at the gene ends were 7 bases for V and 10 bases for J; bases not matched to a gene: 12. CDR3 sequence (DNA): TGTGCCAGCGGATCCGGGACAGGGAGGGGGGAGCAGTTCTTC. Translation gives CASGSGTGRGEQFF.

This clone has just one count. V usage is TRBV7-3 and J usage is TRBJ2-5; 7 positions match TRBD2. CDR1 is SGHTA and CDR2 is FQGTGA in the germline V gene. The V and J ends lost 4 bases and 5 bases, in that order; junction bases with no gene match: 4. The CDR3 extends over 13 amino acids. The CDR3 region has the DNA TGTGCCAGCAGCTGGAAAGCGGGGGAGACCCAGTACTTC. It yields the protein CASSWKAGETQYF.

The rearrangement uses TRBV2 and TRBJ2-1, with D unresolved. This CDR3 is 15 amino acids long. V was cut by 3 bases and J by 0 bases, with 9 bases left in between. CDR1 and CDR2 from the germline V gene are SNHLY and FYNNEI. The CDR3 nucleotides read TGTGCCAGCAGTGACGCTATTGGCTCCTACAATGAGCAGTTCTTC. The encoded protein is CASSDAIGSYNEQFF.

This chain joins TRBV9 and TRBJ2-1, with 7 bases lining up with TRBD1. After removal of 4 bases from V and 1 base from J, the junction contained 8 bases not matched to a gene. CDR3 length equals 16 residues. From germline, CDR1 is SGDLS and CDR2 YYNGEE. The CDR3 is CASSREGALSYNEQFF. CDR3 DNA: TGTGCCAGCAGCCGAGAGGGGGCCTTATCCTACAATGAGCAGTTCTTC. The full variable domain, its missing parts supplied by reference TRBV9 and TRBJ2-1, is DSGVTQTPKHLITATGQRVTLRCSPRSGDLSVYWYQQSLDQGLQFLIQYYNGEERAKGNILERFSAQQFPDLHSELNLSSLELGDSALYFCASSREGALSYNEQFFGPGTRLTVL.

The rearrangement uses TRBV19 and TRBJ1-2; no definite D call. Between the trimmed V and J ends, which lost 4 bases and 7 bases, there was a span of 16 bases. The CDR3 is made up of 14 amino acids. Germline V lookup: CDR1 LNHDA, CDR2 SQIVND (reference sequence). CDR3 coding DNA: TGTGCCAGTAGTACTATGGACCCAGCGGCTGGCTACACCTTC. Translated: CASSTMDPAAGYTF.

The chain combines TRBV11-2 with TRBJ2-7; a weak D match, TRBD2 (6 bases). V lost 0 bases to trimming and J lost 0 bases, with 12 bases between them. Germline V CDR1 and CDR2: SGHAT, FQNNGV. The CDR3 runs to 16 residues. The CDR3: CASSLEYGGLSYEQYF. DNA for the CDR3: TGTGCCAGCAGCTTAGAGTACGGGGGTCTCTCCTACGAGCAGTACTTC.

The gene calls are TRBV9 and TRBJ2-2; 11 bases map to TRBD2. CDR1 is SGDLS, CDR2 YYNGEE, per germline. Trimming took 4 bases from V and 2 from J; bases not matched to a gene: 4. This CDR3 has 16 residues. CDR3 sequence (DNA): TGTGCCAGCAGCTACCTAGCGGGGGGAAACACCGGGGAGCTGTTTTTT. Translation gives CASSYLAGGNTGELFF. Supplemented by reference TRBV9 and TRBJ2-2, the full variable domain reads DSGVTQTPKHLITATGQRVTLRCSPRSGDLSVYWYQQSLDQGLQFLIQYYNGEERAKGNILERFSAQQFPDLHSELNLSSLELGDSALYFCASSYLAGGNTGELFFGEGSRLTVL.

This chain links TRBV6-5 with TRBJ2-7, with a tentative D call TRBD1 (6 bases). This CDR3 contains 13 residues. V lost 6 bases and J lost 4, with 13 bases in between. Germline assignment: CDR1 MNHEY and CDR2 SVGAGI. In nucleotides, the CDR3 is TGTGCCAGCAGAGGGCAGGGACATTACGAGCAGTACTTC. It codes for CASRGQGHYEQYF.

This clone was counted between two and nine times. The V call is TRBV9, the J call TRBJ2-2, with 8 positions matching TRBD2. Germline V lookup: CDR1 SGDLS, CDR2 YYNGEE. Losses at the gene ends were 1 base for V and 6 bases for J; bases not matched to a gene: 8. The CDR3 runs 16 residues. CDR3 sequence (DNA): TGTGCCAGCAGCGTAAGGACGGGAGGGTCTCCCGGGGAGCTGTTTTTT. Amino acid sequence: CASSVRTGGSPGELFF.

The CDR3 DNA follows: TGTGCCAGCAGCTTGTTATCGGGACAGGGACGATATGGCTACACCTTC. As protein: CASSLLSGQGRYGYTF. The chain uses TRBV5-6 and TRBJ1-2, with 9 bases fitting TRBD1. CDR3 length: 16 residues. V was pared by 1 base and J by 5 bases, with 9 bases of the junction left unmatched. Germline V CDR1 and CDR2: SGHDT, YYEEEE. The whole variable domain, remainder taken from reference TRBV5-6 and TRBJ1-2, is DAGVTQSPTHLIKTRGQQVTLRCSPKSGHDTVSWYQQALGQGPQFIFQYYEEEERQRGNFPDRFSGHQFPNYSSELNVNALLLGDSALYLCASSLLSGQGRYGYTFGSGTRLTVV.

The chain carries TRBV18 and TRBJ2-1, with D unclear. The V gene's germline CDR1 is KGHSH and CDR2 LQKENI. Trimming left V 3 bases short and J 13 bases short, with 10 bases between. The CDR3 extends over 11 amino acids. DNA of the CDR3: TGTGCCAGCTCACCCCAGATCGATCAGTTCTTC. This sequence encodes CASSPQIDQFF.

V gene TRBV12-5 combines with J gene TRBJ2-3; 7 positions agree with TRBD1. V lost 5 bases to trimming and J lost 1 base; unmatched junction nucleotides: 3. This CDR3 has 14 amino acids. Germline V gives CDR1 LGHNT, CDR2 FRNRAP. In DNA, the CDR3 is TGTGCTAGTGGTCCCGGACAGGGCACAGATACGCAGTATTTT. Protein: CASGPGQGTDTQYF.

The CDR3 sequence: CASSPGLPSSYEQYF. The CDR3 coding sequence is TGCGCCAGCAGCCCGGGACTTCCTAGCTCCTACGAGCAGTACTTC. The gene calls are TRBV5-1 and TRBJ2-7, with D tentatively TRBD2 (6 bases). This CDR3 is 15 amino acids long. Trimming took off 4 bases at V and 0 bases at J, with 14 bases between the two ends. CDR1 is SGHRS and CDR2 is YFSETQ in the germline V gene.

The gene calls are TRBV2 and TRBJ1-6; 10 nucleotides align to TRBD1. The CDR3 is 16 residues long. Germline CDR1 reads SNHLY; CDR2 reads FYNNEI. V shed 5 bases, J shed 9 bases, and the junction held 10 bases outside the gene matches. Here the CDR3 reads CASSTSGTGEGSPLHF. The CDR3 nucleotides read TGTGCCAGCAGTACTTCTGGGACAGGGGAGGGTTCACCCCTCCACTTT.

J is TRBJ2-1 and V is TRBV7-3; 7 nucleotides line up with TRBD2. Per germline, CDR1 SGHTA and CDR2 FQGTGA. The CDR3 covers 14 residues. Losses at the gene ends were 5 bases for V and 6 bases for J; bases not matched to a gene: 7. The CDR3 here is CASSRPGLGNEQFF. In nucleotides, the CDR3 is TGTGCCAGCAGCCGACCAGGACTAGGCAATGAGCAGTTCTTC.

This chain connects TRBV4-2 to TRBJ2-1; 7 nucleotides agree with TRBD1. CDR1 LGHNA and CDR2 YNFKEQ come from the germline V gene. There are 12 residues in the CDR3. The junction had 1 base not matched to a gene; V was cut back by 4 bases and J by 7 bases. Here the CDR3 DNA reads TGTGCCAGCAGCCTGACAGGGAATGAGCAGTTCTTC. Translating it yields CASSLTGNEQFF.